This record looks at one T cell receptor beta chain sequence and its context. This CDR3 is also generated by other DNA sequences in the sample. Original analysis: Nucleated cell counts were estimated from reference gene primer amplification. Sequencing used immunoSEQ multiplex PCR; TCRdb keeps in-frame clones, though not all of them. The DNA was the basis for D and trimming; V, J and clone size are from that table. The profile shows around 200,000 clones, 86% of them singletons. This record comes from a study of blood T cell repertoires in COVID-19. CDR1 KGHSH and CDR2 LQKENI come from the germline V gene. V lost 4 bases and J 0 bases, leaving 4 bases between the germline ends. CDR3 size: 13 residues. Participant age was roughly 18 to 100 years, and participants resided in fewer than 30 US areas.

The sequence came from a woman between 35 and 50 years old with acute COVID-19. The chain employs TRBV18 and TRBJ1-3; D uncertain. The sample taken for sequencing was PBMCs or T cells enriched from blood (not recorded which). The CDR3 loop reads CASSRDSGNTIYF. CDR3 in DNA: TGTGCCAGCTCACGAGACTCTGGAAACACCATATATTTT. The whole variable domain, remainder taken from reference TRBV18 and TRBJ1-3, is NAGVMQNPRHLVRRRGQEARLRCSPMKGHSHVYWYRQLPEEGLKFMVYLQKENIIDESGMPKERFSAEFPKEGPSILRIQQVVRGDSAAYFCASSRDSGNTIYFGEGSWLTVV.